What follows describes a single T cell receptor beta chain. Antigen specificity is unknown. Profiled with immunoSEQ multiplex PCR; TCRdb holds only in-frame clones, not every one. The sample consists of some 98,000 clones, about 90% of them appearing once. These donors were members of the approximately 120-subject validation cohort, a group separate from the approximately 700-subject first cohort. The CDR3 is 10 amino acids. Between the trimmed V and J ends, which lost 1 base and 10 bases, there was a span of 6 bases. CDR1 DFQATT and CDR2 SNEGSKA come from the germline V gene (reference sequence). This specimen comes from a study of cytomegalovirus exposure and HLA in healthy donors. Findings and limits, study-wide: Among TCR sequences, most were rare, though some public TCRs appeared in many donors. Reports described diagnosis of cytomegalovirus status by the classifier as highly specific and sensitive. The finding came from a later analysis; first-cohort TCR clusters tended to co-occur in the 110 or so validation repertoires.

The sequenced material came from PBMCs. This receptor was identified in a man aged 18 to 35 in good health and CMV-seropositive. This chain links TRBV20-1 with TRBJ2-3; no firm D call. CDR3 nucleotide sequence: TGCAGTGCTAGAGGTAATGCGCAGTATTTT. Its translation is CSARGNAQYF.